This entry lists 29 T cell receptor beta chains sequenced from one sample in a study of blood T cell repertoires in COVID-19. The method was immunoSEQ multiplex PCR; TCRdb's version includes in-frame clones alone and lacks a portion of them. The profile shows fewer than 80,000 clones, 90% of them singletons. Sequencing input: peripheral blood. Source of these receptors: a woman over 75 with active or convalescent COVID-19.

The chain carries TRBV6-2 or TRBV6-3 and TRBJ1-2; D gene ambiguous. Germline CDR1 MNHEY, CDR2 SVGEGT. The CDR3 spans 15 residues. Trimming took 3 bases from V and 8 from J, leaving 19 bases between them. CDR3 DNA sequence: TGTGCCAGCAGTTATGGTCTTCTTACAGCCTCGGGCTACACCTTC. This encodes CASSYGLLTASGYTF.

This chain's CDR3 is CASSPGSSYEQYF. In DNA, the CDR3 is TGTGCCAGCAGCCCCGGGAGCTCCTACGAGCAGTACTTC. J is TRBJ2-7 and V is TRBV9; TRBD2 is a possible D gene (6 bases). CDR3 length equals 13 residues. Per germline, CDR1 SGDLS and CDR2 YYNGEE. V lost 4 bases to trimming and J lost 0 bases, with 8 bases between them.

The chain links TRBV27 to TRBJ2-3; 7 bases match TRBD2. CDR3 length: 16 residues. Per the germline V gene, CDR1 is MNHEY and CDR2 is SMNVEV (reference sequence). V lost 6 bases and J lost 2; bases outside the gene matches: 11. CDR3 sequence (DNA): TGTGCCAGCAGCCCCCTTCGGCGGGGGTTCACAGATACGCAGTATTTT. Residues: CASSPLRRGFTDTQYF.

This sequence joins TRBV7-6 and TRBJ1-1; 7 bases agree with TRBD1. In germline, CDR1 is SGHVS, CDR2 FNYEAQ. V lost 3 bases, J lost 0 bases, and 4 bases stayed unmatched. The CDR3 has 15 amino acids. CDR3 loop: CASSFGGQLNTEAFF. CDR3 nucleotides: TGTGCCAGCAGCTTCGGGGGACAGCTGAACACTGAAGCTTTCTTT.

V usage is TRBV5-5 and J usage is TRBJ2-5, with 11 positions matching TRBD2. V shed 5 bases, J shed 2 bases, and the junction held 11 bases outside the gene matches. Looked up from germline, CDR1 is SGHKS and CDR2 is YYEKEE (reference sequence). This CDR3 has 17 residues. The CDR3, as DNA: TGTGCCAGCAGACCCACCTTTCTAGCGGGGGGACAAGAGACCCAGTACTTC. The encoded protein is CASRPTFLAGGQETQYF.

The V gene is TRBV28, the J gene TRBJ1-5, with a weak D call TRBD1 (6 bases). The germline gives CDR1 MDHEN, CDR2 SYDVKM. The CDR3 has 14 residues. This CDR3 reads CSCRRDNSNQPQHF. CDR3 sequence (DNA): TGTTCTTGTCGCCGGGACAATAGCAATCAGCCCCAGCATTTT. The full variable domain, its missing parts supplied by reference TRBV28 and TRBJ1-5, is DVKVTQSSRYLVKRTGEKVFLECVQDMDHENMFWYRQDPGLGLRLIYFSYDVKMKEKGDIPEGYSVSREKKERFSLILESASTNQTSMYLCSCRRDNSNQPQHFGDGTRLSIL.

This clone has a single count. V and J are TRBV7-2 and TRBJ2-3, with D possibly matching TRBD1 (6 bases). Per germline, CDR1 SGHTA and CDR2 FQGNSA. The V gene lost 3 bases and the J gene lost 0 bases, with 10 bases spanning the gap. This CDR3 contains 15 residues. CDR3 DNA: TGTGCCAGCAGCTTTTATGGACAGAGCACAGATACGCAGTATTTT. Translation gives CASSFYGQSTDTQYF.

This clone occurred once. The CDR3 nucleotides are TGTGCCAGCAGCTTCCTAGCGGGGGGGCGATACGAGCAGTACTTC. Translated, it gives CASSFLAGGRYEQYF. The chain employs TRBV5-8 and TRBJ2-7; TRBD2 matches at 12 bases. The CDR3 consists of 15 residues. In germline, CDR1 is SGHTS, CDR2 YDEGEE. The V segment lost 2 bases and the J segment 4 bases; nucleotides outside the gene matches: 4.

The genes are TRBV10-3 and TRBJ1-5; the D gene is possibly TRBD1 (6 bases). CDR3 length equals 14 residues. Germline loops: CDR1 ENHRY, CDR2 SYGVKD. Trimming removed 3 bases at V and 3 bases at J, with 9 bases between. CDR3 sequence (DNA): TGTGCCATCAGTGAACAGGGTTACAATCAGCCCCAGCATTTT. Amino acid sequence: CAISEQGYNQPQHF.

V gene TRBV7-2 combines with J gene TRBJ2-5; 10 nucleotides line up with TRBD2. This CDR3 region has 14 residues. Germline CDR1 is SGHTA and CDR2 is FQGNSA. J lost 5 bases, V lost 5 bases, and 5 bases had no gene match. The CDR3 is CASSPAGGLETQYF. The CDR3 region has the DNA TGTGCCAGCAGCCCAGCGGGGGGGCTTGAGACCCAGTACTTC.

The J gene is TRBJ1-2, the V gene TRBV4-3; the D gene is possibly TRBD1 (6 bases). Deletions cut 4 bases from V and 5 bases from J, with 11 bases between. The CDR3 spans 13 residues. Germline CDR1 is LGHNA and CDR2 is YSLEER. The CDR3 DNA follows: TGCGCCAGCAGCCCAGGGGCCGGGTATGGCTACACCTTC. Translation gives CASSPGAGYGYTF.

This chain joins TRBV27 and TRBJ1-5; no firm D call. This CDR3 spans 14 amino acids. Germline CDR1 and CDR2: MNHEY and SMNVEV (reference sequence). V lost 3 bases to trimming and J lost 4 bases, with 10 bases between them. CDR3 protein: CASSFSHANQPQHF. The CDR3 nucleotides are TGTGCCAGCAGTTTTAGCCATGCAAATCAGCCCCAGCATTTT.

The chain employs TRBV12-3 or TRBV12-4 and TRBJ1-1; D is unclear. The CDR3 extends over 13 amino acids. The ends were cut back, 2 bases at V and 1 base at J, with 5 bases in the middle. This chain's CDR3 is CASSLNGNTEAFF. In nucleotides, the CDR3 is TGTGCCAGCAGTTTAAACGGGAACACTGAAGCTTTCTTT.

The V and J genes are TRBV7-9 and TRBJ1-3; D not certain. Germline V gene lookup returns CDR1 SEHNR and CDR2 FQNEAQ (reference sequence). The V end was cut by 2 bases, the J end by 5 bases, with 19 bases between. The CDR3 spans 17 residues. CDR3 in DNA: TGTGCCAGCAGCTTAACTGTGCCGTCGAAGGAGCGAAACACCATATATTTT. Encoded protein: CASSLTVPSKERNTIYF.

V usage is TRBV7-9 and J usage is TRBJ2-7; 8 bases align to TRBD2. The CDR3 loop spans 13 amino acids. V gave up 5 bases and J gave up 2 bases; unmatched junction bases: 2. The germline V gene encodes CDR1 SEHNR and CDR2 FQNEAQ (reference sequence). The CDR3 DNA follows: TGTGCCAGCAGCCCGGGAGGGGCCTACGAGCAGTACTTC. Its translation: CASSPGGAYEQYF.

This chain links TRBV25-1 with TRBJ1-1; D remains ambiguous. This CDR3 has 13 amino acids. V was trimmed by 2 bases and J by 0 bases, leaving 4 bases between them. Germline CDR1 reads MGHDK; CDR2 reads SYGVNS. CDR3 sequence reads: CASSETVNTEAFF. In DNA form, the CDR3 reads TGTGCCAGCAGTGAAACAGTGAACACTGAAGCTTTCTTT.

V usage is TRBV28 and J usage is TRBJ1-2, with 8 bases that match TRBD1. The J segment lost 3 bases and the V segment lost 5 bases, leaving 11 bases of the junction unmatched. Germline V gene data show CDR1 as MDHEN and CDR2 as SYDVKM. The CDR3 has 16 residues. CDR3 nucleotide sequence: TGTGCCAGCAGTGCTGACAGGGGTACATTCTACTATGGCTACACCTTC. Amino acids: CASSADRGTFYYGYTF.

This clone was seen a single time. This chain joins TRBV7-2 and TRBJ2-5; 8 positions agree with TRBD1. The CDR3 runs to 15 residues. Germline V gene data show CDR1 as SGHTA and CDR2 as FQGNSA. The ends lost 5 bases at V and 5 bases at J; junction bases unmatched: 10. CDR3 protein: CASSADRGQGETQYF. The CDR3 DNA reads TGTGCCAGCAGCGCCGACAGGGGTCAGGGGGAGACCCAGTACTTC.

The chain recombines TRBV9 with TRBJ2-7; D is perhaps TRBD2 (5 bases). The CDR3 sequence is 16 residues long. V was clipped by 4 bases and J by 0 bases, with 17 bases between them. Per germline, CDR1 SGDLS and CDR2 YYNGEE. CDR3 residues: CASSLEVLASSYEQYF. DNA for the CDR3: TGTGCCAGCAGCTTAGAAGTTTTAGCGAGCTCCTACGAGCAGTACTTC. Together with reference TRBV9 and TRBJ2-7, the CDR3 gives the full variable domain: DSGVTQTPKHLITATGQRVTLRCSPRSGDLSVYWYQQSLDQGLQFLIQYYNGEERAKGNILERFSAQQFPDLHSELNLSSLELGDSALYFCASSLEVLASSYEQYFGPGTRLTVT.

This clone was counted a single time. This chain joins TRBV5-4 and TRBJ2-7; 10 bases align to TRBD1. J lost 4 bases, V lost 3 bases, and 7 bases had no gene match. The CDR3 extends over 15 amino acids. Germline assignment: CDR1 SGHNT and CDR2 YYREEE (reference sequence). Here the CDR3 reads CASSSGQGGHYEQYF. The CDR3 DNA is TGTGCCAGCAGCTCAGGACAGGGGGGACATTACGAGCAGTACTTC.

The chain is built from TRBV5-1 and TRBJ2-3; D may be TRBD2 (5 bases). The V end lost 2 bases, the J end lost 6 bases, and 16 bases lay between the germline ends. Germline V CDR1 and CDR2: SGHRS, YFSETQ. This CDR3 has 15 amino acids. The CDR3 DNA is TGCGCCAGCAGCTTATCGAGTGCCCGAGGGGATACGCAGTATTTT. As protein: CASSLSSARGDTQYF.

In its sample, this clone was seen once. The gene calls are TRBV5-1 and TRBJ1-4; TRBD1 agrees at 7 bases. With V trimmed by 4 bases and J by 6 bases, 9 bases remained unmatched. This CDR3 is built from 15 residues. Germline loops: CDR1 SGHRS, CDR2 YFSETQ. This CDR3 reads CASSTYSGTDEKLFF. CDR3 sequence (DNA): TGCGCCAGCAGCACCTACTCCGGGACAGATGAAAAACTGTTTTTT.

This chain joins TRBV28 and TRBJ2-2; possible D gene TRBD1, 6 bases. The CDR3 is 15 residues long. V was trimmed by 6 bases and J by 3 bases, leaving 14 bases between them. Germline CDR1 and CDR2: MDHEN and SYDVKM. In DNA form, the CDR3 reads TGTGCCAGCAGGGCAGGGGCGGCGGACACCGGGGAGCTGTTTTTT. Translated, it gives CASRAGAADTGELFF.

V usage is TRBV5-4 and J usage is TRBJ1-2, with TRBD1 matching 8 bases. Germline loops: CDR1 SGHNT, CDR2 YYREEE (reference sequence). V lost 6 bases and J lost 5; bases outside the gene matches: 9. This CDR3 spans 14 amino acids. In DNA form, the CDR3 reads TGTGCCAGCACCTCAAGACAGGGGTTTTATGGCTACACCTTC. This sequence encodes CASTSRQGFYGYTF.

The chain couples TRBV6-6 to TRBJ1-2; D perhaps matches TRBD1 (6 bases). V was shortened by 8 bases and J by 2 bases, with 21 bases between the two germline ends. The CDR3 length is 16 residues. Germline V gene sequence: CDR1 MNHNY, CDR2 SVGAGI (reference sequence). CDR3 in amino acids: CASLMGDPRGNYGYTF. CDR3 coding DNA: TGTGCCAGCCTGATGGGGGATCCCAGGGGAAACTATGGCTACACCTTC.

As DNA, the CDR3 is TGTGCCAGCTCAGCCATCAGGGTTGACGAGCAGTACTTC. Residues: CASSAIRVDEQYF. The rearrangement joins TRBV18 to TRBJ2-7, with a possible D match to TRBD1 (5 bases). CDR3 length: 13 residues. CDR1 and CDR2 (germline): KGHSH, LQKENI. The ends were cut back, 5 bases at V and 5 bases at J, with 13 bases in the middle.

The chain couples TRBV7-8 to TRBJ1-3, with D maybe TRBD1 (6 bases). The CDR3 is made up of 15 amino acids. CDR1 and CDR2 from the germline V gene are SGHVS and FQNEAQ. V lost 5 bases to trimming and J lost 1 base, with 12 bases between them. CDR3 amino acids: CASSPGQFSGNTIYF. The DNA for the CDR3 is TGTGCCAGCAGCCCTGGACAGTTTTCTGGAAACACCATATATTTT.

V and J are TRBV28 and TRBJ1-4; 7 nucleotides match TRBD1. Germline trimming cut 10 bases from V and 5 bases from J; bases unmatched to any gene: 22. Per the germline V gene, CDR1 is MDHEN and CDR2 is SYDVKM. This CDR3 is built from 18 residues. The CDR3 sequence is CATLTIYRGRRANEKLFF. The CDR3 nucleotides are TGTGCCACCCTAACAATATACAGGGGACGGCGGGCAAATGAAAAACTGTTTTTT. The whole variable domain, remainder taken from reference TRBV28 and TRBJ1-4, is DVKVTQSSRYLVKRTGEKVFLECVQDMDHENMFWYRQDPGLGLRLIYFSYDVKMKEKGDIPEGYSVSREKKERFSLILESASTNQTSMYLCATLTIYRGRRANEKLFFGSGTQLSVL.

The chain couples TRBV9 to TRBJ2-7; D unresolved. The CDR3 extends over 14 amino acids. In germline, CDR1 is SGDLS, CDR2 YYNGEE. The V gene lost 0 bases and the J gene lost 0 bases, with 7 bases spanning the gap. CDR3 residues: CASSVAQYSYEQYF. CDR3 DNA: TGTGCCAGCAGCGTAGCACAGTACTCCTACGAGCAGTACTTC.